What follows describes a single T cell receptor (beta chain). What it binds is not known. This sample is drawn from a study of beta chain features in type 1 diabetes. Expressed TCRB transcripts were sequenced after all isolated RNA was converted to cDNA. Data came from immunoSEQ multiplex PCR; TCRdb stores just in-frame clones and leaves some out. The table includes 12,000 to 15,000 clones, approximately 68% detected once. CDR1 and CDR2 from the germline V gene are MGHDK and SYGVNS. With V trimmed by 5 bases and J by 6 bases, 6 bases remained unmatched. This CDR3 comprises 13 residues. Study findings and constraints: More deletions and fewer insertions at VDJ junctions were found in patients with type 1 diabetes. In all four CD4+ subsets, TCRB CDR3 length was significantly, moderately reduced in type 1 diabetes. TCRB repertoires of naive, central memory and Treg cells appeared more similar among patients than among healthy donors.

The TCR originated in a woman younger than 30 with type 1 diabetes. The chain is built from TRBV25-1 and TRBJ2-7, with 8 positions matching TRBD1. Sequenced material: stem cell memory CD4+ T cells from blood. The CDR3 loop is CASSTRQGIEQYF. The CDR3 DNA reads TGTGCCAGCAGTACTCGACAGGGGATCGAGCAGTACTTC.